This T cell receptor beta chain was obtained from a study of a mutant IDH1 vaccine in newly diagnosed glioma. Points on this clone: The antigen is unknown.

Profiling relied on immunoSEQ multiplex PCR, and the TCRdb table lists in-frame clones only, not all of them. Here the sample spans about 120,000 clones, 90% being singletons. This CDR3 comprises 16 residues. Germline trimming cut 0 bases from V and 2 bases from J; bases unmatched to any gene: 5. Per the germline V gene, CDR1 is SGHRS and CDR2 is YFSETQ. Described time point: week 11, during vaccination. What each vaccine dose contained was 300 ug of mutant IDH1 20-mer peptide, accompanied by topical imiquimod. The sample consisted of PBMCs, taken from a glioma patient whose treatment included an IDH1 peptide vaccine. The origin of this receptor is a woman aged 45 to 65 with glioma. The gene calls are TRBV5-1 and TRBJ2-1, with 7 bases identical to TRBD2. CDR3: CASSLGGRAPYNEQFF. The CDR3, as DNA: TGCGCCAGCAGCTTGGGAGGGAGGGCCCCCTACAATGAGCAGTTCTTC.